This TCR beta chain was sequenced during a study of shared clonotypes between healthy human individuals. The wider study: Per donor, CD8 memory used one plate, CD8 naive used two, CD4 memory used three and CD4 naive used three.

Profiling relied on immunoSEQ multiplex PCR, and the TCRdb table lists in-frame clones only, not all of them. The sample holds 1,500,000 or so clones; roughly 96% are singletons and the top ten take over 1%. The V gene end was trimmed by 7 bases and the J gene end by 14 bases; junction bases not matched to a gene: 11. The length of the CDR3 is 12 residues. The germline gives CDR1 LNHDA, CDR2 SQIVND (reference sequence). The rearrangement uses TRBV19 and TRBJ1-5; 7 bases line up with TRBD1. The sequenced sample was naive CD4+ T cells sorted from blood. Subset of the sample: CD45RA+ positively selected. This clonotype was sampled from a man aged 30-40 years in good health. CDR3 in amino acids: CASKGPDRVEHF. The CDR3 region has the DNA TGTGCCAGTAAGGGACCCGACAGGGTGGAGCATTTT.